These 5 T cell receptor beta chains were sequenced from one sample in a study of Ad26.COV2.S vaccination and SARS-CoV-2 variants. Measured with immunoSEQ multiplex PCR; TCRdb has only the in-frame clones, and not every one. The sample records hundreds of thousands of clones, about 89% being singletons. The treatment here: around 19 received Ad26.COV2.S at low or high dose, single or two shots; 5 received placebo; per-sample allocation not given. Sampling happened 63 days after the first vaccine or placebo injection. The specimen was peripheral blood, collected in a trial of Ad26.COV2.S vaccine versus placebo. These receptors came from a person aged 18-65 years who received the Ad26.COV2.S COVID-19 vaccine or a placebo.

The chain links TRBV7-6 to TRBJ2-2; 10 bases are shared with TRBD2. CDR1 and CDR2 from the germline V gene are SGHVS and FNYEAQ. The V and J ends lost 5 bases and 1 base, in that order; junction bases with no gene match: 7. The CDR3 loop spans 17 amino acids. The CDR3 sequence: CASSPAASGRNTGELFF. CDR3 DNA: TGTGCCAGCAGCCCGGCCGCTAGCGGGAGGAACACCGGGGAGCTGTTTTTT.

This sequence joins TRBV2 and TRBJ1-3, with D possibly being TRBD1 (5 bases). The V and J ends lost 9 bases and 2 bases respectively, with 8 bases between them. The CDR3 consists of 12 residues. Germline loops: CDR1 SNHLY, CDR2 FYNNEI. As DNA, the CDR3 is TGTGCCAGAGGGACCCCTGGAAACACCATATATTTT. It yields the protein CARGTPGNTIYF.

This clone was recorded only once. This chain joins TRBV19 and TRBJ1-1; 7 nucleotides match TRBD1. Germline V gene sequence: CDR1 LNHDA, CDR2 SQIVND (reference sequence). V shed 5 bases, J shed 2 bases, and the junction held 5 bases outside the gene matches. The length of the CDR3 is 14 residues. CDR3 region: CASSSGGYNTEAFF. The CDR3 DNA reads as TGTGCCAGTAGTTCAGGGGGTTATAACACTGAAGCTTTCTTT.

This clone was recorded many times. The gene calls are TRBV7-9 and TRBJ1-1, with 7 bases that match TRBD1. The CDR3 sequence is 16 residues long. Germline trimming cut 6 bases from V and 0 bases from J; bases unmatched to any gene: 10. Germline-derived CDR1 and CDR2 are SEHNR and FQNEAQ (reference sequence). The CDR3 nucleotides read TGTGCCAGCAGTCCACCCCGACAGGGATTGAACACTGAAGCTTTCTTT. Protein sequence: CASSPPRQGLNTEAFF. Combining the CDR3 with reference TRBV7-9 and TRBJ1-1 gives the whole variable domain DTGVSQNPRHKITKRGQNVTFRCDPISEHNRLYWYRQTLGQGPEFLTYFQNEAQLEKSRLLSDRFSAERPKGSFSTLEIQRTEQGDSAMYLCASSPPRQGLNTEAFFGQGTRLTVV.

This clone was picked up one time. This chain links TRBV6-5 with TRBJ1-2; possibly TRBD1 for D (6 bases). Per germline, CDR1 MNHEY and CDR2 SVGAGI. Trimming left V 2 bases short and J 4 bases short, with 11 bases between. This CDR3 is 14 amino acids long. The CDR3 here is CASSYGGTSYGYTF. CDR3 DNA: TGTGCCAGCAGTTACGGGGGCACAAGCTATGGCTACACCTTC.